The next 26 T cell receptor beta chains were all read from a single sample in a study of shared clonotypes between healthy human individuals. Some clones are missing from TCRdb's copy, which holds only in-frame ones; the method was immunoSEQ multiplex PCR. The data hold approximately 710,000 clones, with roughly 91% observed a single time. Sequencing used memory CD8+ T cells from PBMCs. Subset defined: CD45RO+ cells pooled with CCR7-negative TemRA cells. The source of these receptors is a young man in good health. Some clones in this sample may be carry-over from other donors' samples.

For the CDR3, the DNA is TGTGCCAGCAGCGTAACTAGCGGAGGGGGGAGGGAAGAGCAGTACTTC. It translates to CASSVTSGGGREEQYF. The chain links TRBV9 to TRBJ2-7; 8 nucleotides align to TRBD2. V was pared by 1 base and J by 7 bases, with 13 bases of the junction left unmatched. Germline assignment: CDR1 SGDLS and CDR2 YYNGEE. This CDR3 has 16 amino acids.

The chain has TRBV7-6 and TRBJ2-1; TRBD2 is a possible D gene (5 bases). The CDR3 length is 17 residues. V gave up 1 base and J gave up 2 bases, with 15 bases separating them. CDR1 SGHVS and CDR2 FNYEAQ come from the germline V gene. This CDR3 is CASSLVLRGSPYNEQFF. CDR3 coding DNA: TGTGCCAGCAGCTTAGTATTGCGAGGGTCCCCCTACAATGAGCAGTTCTTC.

In its sample, this clone was seen many times. The CDR3 bases are TGTGCCAGCAGCTTAGCAGGGATGGGCACTGAAGCTTTCTTT. This gives the protein CASSLAGMGTEAFF. V and J are TRBV7-2 and TRBJ1-1; D is unresolved. Germline CDR1 is SGHTA and CDR2 is FQGNSA. The CDR3 runs to 14 residues. V lost 0 bases and J lost 4, with 9 bases in between.

V gene TRBV7-6 combines with J gene TRBJ2-1; D is unresolved. The CDR3 extends over 15 amino acids. The V gene's germline CDR1 is SGHVS and CDR2 FNYEAQ. Trimming took off 6 bases at V and 5 bases at J, with 17 bases between the two ends. The CDR3 DNA is TGTGCCAGCAGTAAAAATGTGGGGATGGACAATGAGCAGTTCTTC. Its translation is CASSKNVGMDNEQFF.

This rearrangement joins TRBV4-2 to TRBJ2-5, with TRBD2 matching over 8 bases. Germline V gene sequence: CDR1 LGHNA, CDR2 YNFKEQ. The CDR3 spans 16 residues. V was clipped by 4 bases and J by 1 base; unmatched bases: 8. The CDR3 DNA reads TGTGCCAGCAGCCCCCCCGGGGCGGGGGGCCAAGAGACCCAGTACTTC. Protein sequence: CASSPPGAGGQETQYF.

The V call is TRBV30, the J call TRBJ2-7, with no clear D. Trimming shortened V by 0 bases and J by 3 bases, and 6 bases separated the two germline ends. The CDR3 contains 12 residues. Germline loops: CDR1 GTSNPN, CDR2 SVGIG (reference sequence). In DNA form, the CDR3 reads TGTGCCTGGAGTGTGTCAAACTACGAGCAGTACTTC. It encodes CAWSVSNYEQYF.

The rearrangement joins TRBV5-6 to TRBJ2-7, with D possibly TRBD1 on 6 matching bases. The CDR3 extends over 14 amino acids. Germline CDR1 SGHDT, CDR2 YYEEEE. The V end lost 2 bases, the J end lost 2 bases, and 11 bases lay between the germline ends. CDR3: CASSLGSGAYEQYF. The CDR3 nucleotides are TGTGCCAGCAGCTTAGGTTCAGGGGCCTACGAGCAGTACTTC.

V usage is TRBV19 and J usage is TRBJ2-1; 11 bases are a match to TRBD1. J was trimmed by 7 bases and V by 3 bases; bases with no gene match: 5. The CDR3 totals 15 residues. Looked up from germline, CDR1 is LNHDA and CDR2 is SQIVND (reference sequence). CDR3 protein: CASSIVRDRGNEQFF. The CDR3 DNA reads TGTGCCAGTAGTATCGTCCGGGACAGGGGGAATGAGCAGTTCTTC.

The genes are TRBV11-2 and TRBJ1-2; no clear D. CDR1 SGHAT and CDR2 FQNNGV come from the germline V gene. The CDR3 covers 16 residues. V shed 2 bases and J shed 2 bases, with 15 bases lying between them. In DNA, the CDR3 is TGTGCCAGCAGCTTAAGACCCGGACGAATAAACTATGGCTACACCTTC. Amino acids: CASSLRPGRINYGYTF.

The J gene is TRBJ1-2, the V gene TRBV30; no clear D. V shed 4 bases and J shed 3 bases, with 15 bases lying between them. Germline CDR1 and CDR2: GTSNPN and SVGIG (reference sequence). The CDR3 is 14 residues long. DNA of the CDR3: TGTGCCTGGAATTATTTGAGACGGGACTATGGCTACACCTTC. This translates into CAWNYLRRDYGYTF.

This chain joins TRBV13 and TRBJ2-7; TRBD1 aligns across 9 bases. CDR3 length: 14 residues. Germline CDR1 PRHDT, CDR2 FYEKMQ (reference sequence). V was pared by 5 bases and J by 3 bases, with 5 bases of the junction left unmatched. CDR3 sequence: CASSQDRGGYEQYF. The CDR3 DNA is TGTGCCAGCAGCCAAGACAGGGGGGGCTACGAGCAGTACTTC.

The chain recombines TRBV5-4 with TRBJ2-3, with D possibly TRBD2 on 6 matching bases. This CDR3 is built from 17 residues. Germline CDR1 SGHNT, CDR2 YYREEE (reference sequence). V lost 4 bases, J lost 7 bases, and 25 bases lay in between. CDR3 protein: CASSPSGVFIWENTQYF. The CDR3 nucleotides are TGTGCCAGCAGCCCCTCGGGGGTTTTTATCTGGGAAAATACGCAGTATTTT.

The chain carries TRBV27 and TRBJ2-7; D not certain. Germline lookup yields CDR1 MNHEY and CDR2 SMNVEV (reference sequence). The CDR3 is 14 residues long. Trimming took 3 bases from V and 2 from J, leaving 11 bases between them. CDR3 in amino acids: CASSFRSAAYEQYF. The CDR3 DNA follows: TGTGCCAGCAGTTTTCGTTCTGCTGCCTACGAGCAGTACTTC.

The chain combines TRBV5-8 with TRBJ1-4; TRBD1 matches at 7 bases. Germline trimming cut 1 base from V and 8 bases from J; bases unmatched to any gene: 14. The CDR3 is 17 amino acids. Germline V gene lookup returns CDR1 SGHTS and CDR2 YDEGEE. The CDR3 DNA sequence: TGTGCCAGCAGCTTGTACCTAACAGGGGCCGTGGGGGAAAAACTGTTTTTT. Amino acid sequence: CASSLYLTGAVGEKLFF.

To note about this clone: Additional DNA sequences in this sample encode the identical CDR3. CDR3 protein: CASSSGLAGVYEQYF. The CDR3 nucleotides are TGTGCCAGTAGCTCAGGACTAGCGGGAGTCTACGAGCAGTACTTC. V and J are TRBV9 and TRBJ2-7; 13 nucleotides line up with TRBD2. The CDR3 is 15 amino acids. Trimming cost V 8 bases and J 3 bases; bases outside gene matches: 8. Germline CDR1 SGDLS, CDR2 YYNGEE.

V gene TRBV5-6 combines with J gene TRBJ2-7, with 9 positions matching TRBD1. CDR1 is SGHDT, CDR2 YYEEEE, per germline. The ends lost 3 bases at V and 5 bases at J; junction bases unmatched: 6. This CDR3 has 14 amino acids. The CDR3 DNA reads TGTGCCAGCAGCTATGGACAGGGGTGGAACGAGCAGTACTTC. Protein sequence: CASSYGQGWNEQYF. The whole variable domain, remainder taken from reference TRBV5-6 and TRBJ2-7, is DAGVTQSPTHLIKTRGQQVTLRCSPKSGHDTVSWYQQALGQGPQFIFQYYEEEERQRGNFPDRFSGHQFPNYSSELNVNALLLGDSALYLCASSYGQGWNEQYFGPGTRLTVT.

Comments on this clone: The same CDR3 can be traced to other DNA sequences in this sample. The V call is TRBV27, the J call TRBJ1-1, with D maybe TRBD1 (5 bases). The germline V gene has CDR1 MNHEY and CDR2 SMNVEV (reference sequence). Trimming took 5 bases from V and 4 from J, leaving 11 bases between them. CDR3 length: 13 amino acids. DNA of the CDR3: TGTGCCAGCAGTGATAGGGGCCCCACTGAAGCTTTCTTT. It translates to CASSDRGPTEAFF.

The V call is TRBV5-1, the J call TRBJ2-7, with 11 bases fitting TRBD1. The trim removed 0 bases at V and 3 bases at J, leaving 5 bases unmatched. Germline CDR1 and CDR2: SGHRS and YFSETQ. The CDR3 is 16 amino acids. CDR3 sequence: CASSLGWGQGDYEQYF. CDR3 coding DNA: TGCGCCAGCAGCTTGGGGTGGGGACAGGGGGACTACGAGCAGTACTTC.

J is TRBJ2-3 and V is TRBV7-9; D remains unclear. This CDR3 is 13 amino acids long. From germline, CDR1 is SEHNR and CDR2 FQNEAQ (reference sequence). V was pared by 1 base and J by 9 bases, with 11 bases between. The CDR3 sequence is CASSLGALGTQYF. The CDR3 nucleotides are TGTGCCAGCAGCTTAGGCGCCCTGGGGACGCAGTATTTT. Variable domain in full (rest from reference TRBV7-9 and TRBJ2-3): DTGVSQNPRHKITKRGQNVTFRCDPISEHNRLYWYRQTLGQGPEFLTYFQNEAQLEKSRLLSDRFSAERPKGSFSTLEIQRTEQGDSAMYLCASSLGALGTQYFGPGTRLTVL.

The DNA of the CDR3 is TGTGCCAGCAGTTTAGGGTTAAGGTCCGGGGAGCTGTTTTTT. As protein: CASSLGLRSGELFF. The V and J genes are TRBV28 and TRBJ2-2, with D uncertain. The germline CDR1 and CDR2 sequences are MDHEN and SYDVKM. Trimming removed 2 bases from V and 6 bases from J, with 10 bases in between. CDR3 length: 14 amino acids. Full variable domain (rest looked up from reference TRBV28 and TRBJ2-2): DVKVTQSSRYLVKRTGEKVFLECVQDMDHENMFWYRQDPGLGLRLIYFSYDVKMKEKGDIPEGYSVSREKKERFSLILESASTNQTSMYLCASSLGLRSGELFFGEGSRLTVL.

The chain is built from TRBV15 and TRBJ1-5, with 8 bases aligning to TRBD1. CDR3 length equals 20 residues. CDR1 is LNHNV and CDR2 is YYDKDF in the germline V gene (reference sequence). The junction had 18 bases not matched to a gene; V was cut back by 4 bases and J by 1 base. CDR3 protein: CATSTTGHTGGKMSNQPQHF. The CDR3 region has the DNA TGTGCCACCAGCACCACAGGCCATACAGGGGGGAAAATGAGCAATCAGCCCCAGCATTTT.

The V gene is TRBV29-1, the J gene TRBJ2-7, with TRBD1 matching 10 bases. CDR1 and CDR2 (germline): SQVTM, ANQGSEA. Trimming took 6 bases from V and 0 from J; bases not matched to a gene: 14. The CDR3 has 17 residues. The CDR3 here is CSVQPGQGTALSYEQYF. The CDR3 DNA follows: TGCAGCGTCCAACCGGGACAGGGGACGGCCCTCTCCTACGAGCAGTACTTC.

The V and J genes are TRBV28 and TRBJ1-5; D might be TRBD1 (5 bases). The CDR3 contains 14 residues. V gave up 6 bases and J gave up 2 bases, with 11 bases separating them. The germline V gene has CDR1 MDHEN and CDR2 SYDVKM. In DNA form, the CDR3 reads TGTGCCAGCAGCGGAGGAGGGGGCAATCAGCCCCAGCATTTT. It yields the protein CASSGGGGNQPQHF.

This clone was counted only a few times. This chain uses TRBV25-1 with TRBJ2-7; no clear D. Germline loops: CDR1 MGHDK, CDR2 SYGVNS. V lost 5 bases and J 11 bases, leaving 13 bases between the germline ends. The CDR3 has 11 amino acids. The CDR3 bases are TGTGCCAGCAGTCCGGGCCCTAGTAAGTACTTC. Translated: CASSPGPSKYF.

The CDR3 region is CASSPVAGTYEQYF. DNA for the CDR3: TGTGCCAGCAGCCCGGTAGCGGGAACCTACGAGCAGTACTTC. The gene calls are TRBV9 and TRBJ2-7, with 8 bases fitting TRBD2. The CDR3 contains 14 residues. V trimming: 4 bases; J trimming: 2 bases; junction bases outside the gene matches: 5. Germline values: CDR1 SGDLS, CDR2 YYNGEE.

V is TRBV6-5 and J is TRBJ1-2, with a possible D match to TRBD1 (5 bases). CDR1 is MNHEY, CDR2 SVGAGI, per germline. Trimming pared 2 bases from V and 4 bases from J, leaving 11 bases between. The CDR3 has 14 amino acids. The DNA for the CDR3 is TGTGCCAGCAGTTACGGCAGGGACCTCTATGGCTACACCTTC. Translated, it gives CASSYGRDLYGYTF.